The TCR beta chain described here comes from a study of shared clonotypes between healthy human individuals. The repertoire was sequenced with immunoSEQ multiplex PCR; TCRdb's copy has only in-frame clones and lacks some. The table has some 2 million clones, roughly 94% seen once. CDR1 and CDR2 (germline): SGHTA, FQGTGA. V lost 2 bases to trimming and J lost 7 bases; unmatched junction nucleotides: 14. The CDR3 has 18 amino acids. This receptor was obtained from a man younger than 35 in good health. The sample was naive CD4+ T cells sorted from blood. Regarding subset: CD45RA+ positively selected. This rearrangement joins TRBV7-3 to TRBJ2-2, with TRBD2 identical over 9 bases. The CDR3 reads CASSLRGSGGLLGGELFF. The DNA of the CDR3 is TGTGCCAGCAGCTTACGGGGTAGCGGGGGCCTCCTAGGCGGGGAGCTGTTTTTT.